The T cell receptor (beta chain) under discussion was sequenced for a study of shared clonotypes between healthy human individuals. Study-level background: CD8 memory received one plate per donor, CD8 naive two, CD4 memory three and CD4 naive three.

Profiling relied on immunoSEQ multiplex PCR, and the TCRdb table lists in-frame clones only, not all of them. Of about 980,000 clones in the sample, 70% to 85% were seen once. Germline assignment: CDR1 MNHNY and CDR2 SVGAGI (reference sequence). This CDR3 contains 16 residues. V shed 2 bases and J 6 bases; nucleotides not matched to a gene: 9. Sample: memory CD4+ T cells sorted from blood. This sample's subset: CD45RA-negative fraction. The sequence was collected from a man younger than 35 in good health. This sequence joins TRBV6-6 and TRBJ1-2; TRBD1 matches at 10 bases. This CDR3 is CASSYPRQGAGNGYTF. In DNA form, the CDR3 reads TGTGCCAGCAGTTACCCTAGACAGGGGGCGGGGAATGGCTACACCTTC.